The 25 T cell receptor beta chains listed next were all sequenced from one sample in a study of shared clonotypes between healthy human individuals. TCRdb's copy holds only in-frame clones and misses some; the assay was immunoSEQ multiplex PCR. The table shows 2 million to 2.5 million clones, with 93% occurring only once. Sequences were obtained from naive CD4+ T cells from PBMCs. Subset: CD45RA+ positively selected. The receptors originated from a young man in good health. Some clones in this sample may be carry-over from other donors' samples.

The V call is TRBV5-1, the J call TRBJ1-1; possible D gene TRBD1, 6 bases. The germline V and J ends were trimmed by 0 bases and 3 bases, with 15 bases remaining between them. Germline loops: CDR1 SGHRS, CDR2 YFSETQ. The CDR3 loop spans 16 amino acids. The CDR3 nucleotides read TGCGCCAGCAGCTTGGGATTGGGGGCCATGGACACTGAAGCTTTCTTT. Its translation is CASSLGLGAMDTEAFF.

This chain connects TRBV6-5 to TRBJ2-7; the D gene is possibly TRBD2 (6 bases). The CDR3 sequence is 15 residues long. Looked up from germline, CDR1 is MNHEY and CDR2 is SVGAGI. V lost 2 bases and J 3 bases, leaving 14 bases between the germline ends. The CDR3 coding sequence is TGTGCCAGCAGTTACAGTGGGGCTAGCGACTACGAGCAGTACTTC. It specifies CASSYSGASDYEQYF.

The CDR3 loop is CASSLSGLNTEAFF. The CDR3 nucleotides are TGTGCCAGCAGCTTATCCGGACTGAACACTGAAGCTTTCTTT. V gene TRBV11-3 combines with J gene TRBJ1-1; D call uncertain. Germline loops: CDR1 SGHNT, CDR2 YENEEA. Trimming left V 2 bases short and J 0 bases short, with 7 bases between. The CDR3 is 14 amino acids.

Concerning this clone: The sample holds other DNA sequences that translate to the same CDR3. The V call is TRBV9, the J call TRBJ2-2, with D possibly called TRBD1 or TRBD2 (5 bases each). Trimming pared 3 bases from V and 7 bases from J, leaving 10 bases between. Germline CDR1 SGDLS, CDR2 YYNGEE. This CDR3 region has 13 residues. The DNA for the CDR3 is TGTGCCAGCAGCGCCGGGACGAGCGGGGAGCTGTTTTTT. It specifies CASSAGTSGELFF.

V is TRBV6-6 and J is TRBJ2-7; D call uncertain. The CDR3 totals 14 residues. The ends were cut back, 4 bases at V and 3 bases at J, with 13 bases in the middle. In germline, CDR1 is MNHNY, CDR2 SVGAGI (reference sequence). The CDR3 DNA follows: TGTGCCAGCAGTTCTCCGGACGGGCGCTACGAGCAGTACTTC. This codes for CASSSPDGRYEQYF.

The genes are TRBV10-3 and TRBJ2-3; 8 bases are a match to TRBD2. This CDR3 region has 15 residues. Per the germline V gene, CDR1 is ENHRY and CDR2 is SYGVKD. V dropped 3 bases and J dropped 1; count of bases not matched to a gene: 3. CDR3 bases: TGTGCCATCAGTGATCAAGCGGGGGGCACAGATACGCAGTATTTT. Encoded protein: CAISDQAGGTDTQYF.

The chain employs TRBV11-1 and TRBJ1-1; no firm D call. Germline lookup yields CDR1 SGHAT and CDR2 FQDESV (reference sequence). CDR3 length equals 15 residues. V was pared by 0 bases and J by 4 bases, with 12 bases between. CDR3 in DNA: TGTGCCAGCAGCTTAGCGCGTAGAGGGTCCACTGAAGCTTTCTTT. Translating gives CASSLARRGSTEAFF.

This clone was counted between two and nine times. This sequence joins TRBV18 and TRBJ2-1; the match to TRBD2 covers 8 bases. The germline gives CDR1 KGHSH, CDR2 LQKENI. V trimming: 3 bases; J trimming: 8 bases; junction bases outside the gene matches: 6. The CDR3 extends over 14 amino acids. As DNA, the CDR3 is TGTGCCAGCTCACCGACTAGCGCGGTGGATGAGCAGTTCTTC. Amino acid sequence: CASSPTSAVDEQFF.

The V call is TRBV14, the J call TRBJ2-5; 9 bases fit TRBD2. V lost 4 bases, J lost 5 bases, and 5 bases stayed unmatched. Germline loops: CDR1 SGHDN, CDR2 FVKESK. This CDR3 comprises 14 residues. The chain's CDR3 is CASSRSGRLETQYF. The DNA for the CDR3 is TGTGCCAGCAGCCGGAGCGGGAGGTTGGAGACCCAGTACTTC.

In this sample, this clone turned up once. This sequence joins TRBV7-9 and TRBJ1-5; TRBD1 matches at 7 bases. J gave up 7 bases and V 5 bases, and 5 bases lay outside the gene matches. There are 13 residues in the CDR3. Germline V lookup: CDR1 SEHNR, CDR2 FQNEAQ (reference sequence). The CDR3 loop is CASSPGTAQPQHF. In nucleotides, the CDR3 is TGTGCCAGCAGCCCCGGGACAGCCCAGCCCCAGCATTTT. Full variable domain (missing parts from reference TRBV7-9 and TRBJ1-5): DTGVSQNPRHKITKRGQNVTFRCDPISEHNRLYWYRQTLGQGPEFLTYFQNEAQLEKSRLLSDRFSAERPKGSFSTLEIQRTEQGDSAMYLCASSPGTAQPQHFGDGTRLSIL.

This clone is a singleton in its sample. The V gene is TRBV11-2, the J gene TRBJ2-2; TRBD2 matches at 13 bases. V was clipped by 5 bases and J by 6 bases; unmatched bases: 9. The CDR3 totals 17 residues. Germline V gives CDR1 SGHAT, CDR2 FQNNGV. The CDR3 region is CASSARTSGSEAGELFF. CDR3 bases: TGTGCCAGCAGCGCCCGGACTAGCGGGAGCGAGGCCGGGGAGCTGTTTTTT.

The chain has TRBV6-5 and TRBJ2-5; D gene unclear. Germline-derived CDR1 and CDR2 are MNHEY and SVGAGI. V dropped 6 bases and J dropped 4 bases, with 15 bases sitting between them. The CDR3 sequence is 14 residues long. For the CDR3, the DNA is TGTGCCAGCAGCTATCTTATGGGCGGAGAGACCCAGTACTTC. As protein: CASSYLMGGETQYF.

The genes are TRBV5-1 and TRBJ2-1; maybe TRBD2 (5 bases). This CDR3 has 13 amino acids. V lost 0 bases and J lost 14, with 15 bases in between. Per germline, CDR1 SGHRS and CDR2 YFSETQ. CDR3 in DNA: TGCGCCAGCAGCTTGGTTCTATCGGGAAGGGAGTTCTTC. Amino acids: CASSLVLSGREFF.

The chain is built from TRBV7-9 and TRBJ2-3, with TRBD1 as a possible D gene (6 bases). Germline lookup yields CDR1 SEHNR and CDR2 FQNEAQ (reference sequence). The V end was cut by 0 bases, the J end by 4 bases, with 11 bases between. The CDR3 runs to 15 residues. The CDR3: CASSLASKGADTQYF. The CDR3 coding sequence is TGTGCCAGCAGCTTAGCGTCAAAGGGGGCAGATACGCAGTATTTT. Looking up the rest from reference TRBV7-9 and TRBJ2-3 gives the full variable domain: DTGVSQNPRHKITKRGQNVTFRCDPISEHNRLYWYRQTLGQGPEFLTYFQNEAQLEKSRLLSDRFSAERPKGSFSTLEIQRTEQGDSAMYLCASSLASKGADTQYFGPGTRLTVL.

Notes on this clone: The sample carries other DNA sequences with the same CDR3. The chain joins TRBV28 to TRBJ1-5; tentative D call: TRBD1 (5 bases). CDR1 and CDR2 from the germline V gene are MDHEN and SYDVKM. V shed 2 bases and J shed 0 bases, with 11 bases lying between them. This CDR3 has 16 residues. The CDR3 DNA reads as TGTGCCAGCAGTTTAGGCGGGGCCGGTAGCAATCAGCCCCAGCATTTT. Translating gives CASSLGGAGSNQPQHF.

This clone was observed a few times. The chain employs TRBV7-9 and TRBJ1-5; D not resolved. Trimming shortened V by 3 bases and J by 9 bases, and 12 bases separated the two germline ends. The CDR3 has 13 amino acids. Germline assignment: CDR1 SEHNR and CDR2 FQNEAQ (reference sequence). CDR3: CASSFEGFRPQHF. The CDR3 coding sequence is TGTGCCAGCAGCTTCGAGGGCTTTCGGCCCCAGCATTTT.

V is TRBV28 and J is TRBJ1-2; a possible D gene is TRBD1 (6 bases). Looked up from germline, CDR1 is MDHEN and CDR2 is SYDVKM. Trimming left V 5 bases short and J 4 bases short, with 17 bases between. The CDR3 consists of 15 residues. The CDR3 loop reads CASSRPGTLFYGYTF. The CDR3 region has the DNA TGTGCCAGCAGTCGACCCGGGACACTATTCTATGGCTACACCTTC.

The chain combines TRBV5-1 with TRBJ1-1, with 7 positions matching TRBD1. The CDR3 is 14 amino acids. In germline, CDR1 is SGHRS, CDR2 YFSETQ. Trimming removed 5 bases from V and 0 bases from J; junction bases left unmatched: 4. CDR3 region: CASRRQGMNTEAFF. The CDR3 nucleotides are TGCGCCAGCAGACGACAGGGAATGAACACTGAAGCTTTCTTT.

On this clone: Other DNA sequences in the same sample also yield this CDR3. The chain combines TRBV9 with TRBJ1-3; 8 bases map to TRBD1. The CDR3 sequence is 14 residues long. Trimming took 3 bases from V and 4 from J; bases not matched to a gene: 3. Germline CDR1 and CDR2: SGDLS and YYNGEE. As DNA, the CDR3 is TGTGCCAGCAGCGGTACAGGGGGAGGAAACACCATATATTTT. Protein sequence: CASSGTGGGNTIYF.

Comments on this clone: The identical CDR3 is also encoded by other nucleotide sequences in the sample. J is TRBJ2-5 and V is TRBV5-1, with 7 bases identical to TRBD1. From germline, CDR1 is SGHRS and CDR2 YFSETQ. The CDR3 length is 15 residues. Losses at the gene ends were 4 bases for V and 2 bases for J; bases not matched to a gene: 8. The CDR3 DNA is TGCGCCAGCAGCCAAGGGGACAGAACACAAGAGACCCAGTACTTC. Translation: CASSQGDRTQETQYF.

This clone showed up just once. The J gene is TRBJ2-1, the V gene TRBV7-9; 9 bases agree with TRBD1. CDR3 length: 15 residues. The V gene end was trimmed by 5 bases and the J gene end by 6 bases; junction bases not matched to a gene: 8. The germline CDR1 and CDR2 sequences are SEHNR and FQNEAQ (reference sequence). The CDR3 protein is CASSAPGQGSNEQFF. The CDR3 nucleotides read TGTGCCAGCAGCGCACCGGGACAGGGCTCCAATGAGCAGTTCTTC.

The V call is TRBV6-5, the J call TRBJ1-1; D uncertain. V lost 6 bases, J lost 4 bases, and 12 bases lay in between. CDR3 length equals 13 residues. The germline gives CDR1 MNHEY, CDR2 SVGAGI. CDR3 residues: CASRRAEGTEAFF. The CDR3 bases are TGTGCCAGCAGACGGGCTGAGGGCACTGAAGCTTTCTTT.

The chain uses TRBV28 and TRBJ2-6, with 8 bases fitting TRBD1. Trimming cost V 4 bases and J 0 bases; bases outside gene matches: 5. The CDR3 has 17 amino acids. Per germline, CDR1 MDHEN and CDR2 SYDVKM. The CDR3 DNA follows: TGTGCCAGCAGTTCCGGACAGGGCTTCTCTGGGGCCAACGTCCTGACTTTC. Amino acids: CASSSGQGFSGANVLTF. The whole variable domain, filled in from reference TRBV28 and TRBJ2-6, reads DVKVTQSSRYLVKRTGEKVFLECVQDMDHENMFWYRQDPGLGLRLIYFSYDVKMKEKGDIPEGYSVSREKKERFSLILESASTNQTSMYLCASSSGQGFSGANVLTFGAGSRLTVL.

The chain links TRBV7-2 to TRBJ2-7; D is unclear. V lost 5 bases to trimming and J lost 2 bases, with 10 bases between them. There are 13 residues in the CDR3. Germline-derived CDR1 and CDR2 are SGHTA and FQGNSA. Here the CDR3 DNA reads TGTGCCAGCAGCACGCGGCCCCCCTACGAGCAGTACTTC. Encoded protein: CASSTRPPYEQYF.

V is TRBV6-6 and J is TRBJ2-2; D call uncertain. Germline loops: CDR1 MNHNY, CDR2 SVGAGI (reference sequence). Trimming shortened V by 6 bases and J by 5 bases, and 19 bases separated the two germline ends. CDR3 size: 16 residues. Written as DNA, the CDR3 is TGTGCCAGCAGGGTAGGACGGCGCTTAAGGACCGGGGAGCTGTTTTTT. Amino acid sequence: CASRVGRRLRTGELFF.